A selection of T cell receptor beta chains follows, all from one sample in a study of T cell responses to AZD1222 COVID-19 vaccine. Clones were read by immunoSEQ multiplex PCR, and TCRdb kept only the in-frame ones, dropping some. Of 95,000 to 150,000 clones in the sample, 70% to 90% were seen once. Material: peripheral blood, obtained on day 0 of AZD1222 vaccination. These receptors all come from an adult in good health. Both conserved end residues are part of each CDR3. The D gene is left open where the match is weak. Some rows have no size entry. The others give once, few or many, or a class for an expanded clone.

v_gene,abundance,j_gene,d_gene,CDR3nt,CDR3aa
TRBV6-2/TRBV6-3,once,TRBJ2-7,TRBD1,TGTGCCAGCAGTTCTAAGCGGACAGGGCTTTTATACGAGCAGTACTTC,CASSSKRTGLLYEQYF
TRBV5-1,-,TRBJ2-1,-,TGCGCCAGCAGCTCCGATGGAGCGGGTACCTACAATGAGCAGTTCTTC,CASSSDGAGTYNEQFF
TRBV3-1/TRBV3-2,-,TRBJ1-4,-,TGTGCCAGCAGCCAAGAGGCCGTGGAAAAACTGTTTTTT,CASSQEAVEKLFF
TRBV9,-,TRBJ2-1,-,TGTGCCAGCAGCGCAGATCTGGGGTCCTACAATGAGCAGTTCTTC,CASSADLGSYNEQFF
TRBV5-6,-,TRBJ1-2,-,TGTGCCAGCACAGGACACACTAACTATGGCTACACCTTC,CASTGHTNYGYTF
TRBV13,-,TRBJ2-2,-,TGTGCCAGCAGCTTAGGCCTATCTGGGGTGGACACCGGGGAGCTGTTTTTT,CASSLGLSGVDTGELFF
TRBV5-5,-,TRBJ2-3,TRBD1,TGTGCCAGCAGCCTCAGGGTGGGACAGGTCACAGATACGCAGTATTTT,CASSLRVGQVTDTQYF
TRBV2,once,TRBJ1-1,TRBD1,TGTGCCAGCAACTCTGGGACAGGCGTGCGGAACACTGAAGCTTTCTTT,CASNSGTGVRNTEAFF
TRBV18,-,TRBJ2-1,-,TGTGCCAGCTCACCAGCAAGCTCCTACAATGAGCAGTTCTTC,CASSPASSYNEQFF
TRBV11-2,-,TRBJ1-2,TRBD1,TGTGCCAGCAGCTTCCGGGACAGGGGACATGGCTACACCTTC,CASSFRDRGHGYTF
TRBV27,-,TRBJ1-4,-,TGTGCCAGCAGTTTATCGGGGGGAGATGAAAAACTGTTTTTT,CASSLSGGDEKLFF
TRBV5-1,-,TRBJ2-2,-,TGCGCCAGCAGCTTGGATGGGGCGCCCACCGGGGAGCTGTTTTTT,CASSLDGAPTGELFF
TRBV4-1,-,TRBJ2-7,-,TGCGCCAGCAGCCAAGGGTGGGCCGTTGCCTACGAGCAGTACTTC,CASSQGWAVAYEQYF
TRBV16,-,TRBJ1-5,TRBD1,TGTGCCAGCAGCCAACACAGGACAGGGGAGGGCAATCAGCCCCAGCATTTT,CASSQHRTGEGNQPQHF
TRBV25-1,-,TRBJ1-2,-,TGTGCCAGCAGTGAGCAGGGTTTATACGGCTACACCTTC,CASSEQGLYGYTF
TRBV7-8,-,TRBJ1-6,TRBD1,TGTGCCAGCACTATAAGGACAGGGGCCTTGACTAATTCACCCCTCCACTTT,CASTIRTGALTNSPLHF
TRBV18,-,TRBJ1-1,-,TGTGCCAGCCCCCCCAACCCGAACACTGAAGCTTTCTTT,CASPPNPNTEAFF
TRBV5-1,-,TRBJ2-3,-,TGCGCCAGCAGCCGCCGGGCAGGGACTTTGGATACGCAGTATTTT,CASSRRAGTLDTQYF
TRBV5-1,-,TRBJ2-5,-,TGCGCCAGCAGCTTGGCGTCCAGAGGAAGCGAGACCCAGTACTTC,CASSLASRGSETQYF
TRBV5-6,-,TRBJ2-1,-,TGTGCCAGCAGCTCAGGGTCCGCAAACAATGAGCAGTTCTTC,CASSSGSANNEQFF
TRBV10-2,-,TRBJ1-1,TRBD1,TGCGCCATTCAGGACAGGGAAACGCCTGAAGCTTTCTTT,CAIQDRETPEAFF
TRBV29-1,-,TRBJ2-7,-,TGCAGCGTTGATGAGAGAGAAGGGTTCTCCTACGAGCAGTACTTC,CSVDEREGFSYEQYF
TRBV19,-,TRBJ2-3,TRBD2,TGTGCCAGTAGCTCGCCGCTAGCGGGAGCCGGAGATACGCAGTATTTT,CASSSPLAGAGDTQYF
TRBV27,-,TRBJ2-2,-,TGTGCCAGCAGTTTACGAGACTTTGAGACCGGGGAGCTGTTTTTT,CASSLRDFETGELFF
TRBV7-2,-,TRBJ2-2,-,TGTGCCAGCAGCAGACAGTACACCGGGGAGCTGTTTTTT,CASSRQYTGELFF
TRBV27,-,TRBJ2-3,TRBD2,TGTGCCAGCACTAGCGGGAGTGCGGCTAGCACAGATACGCAGTATTTT,CASTSGSAASTDTQYF
TRBV19,-,TRBJ2-3,TRBD2,TGTGCCAGTGGACTAGCGGCTGGGAGTACGCAGTATTTT,CASGLAAGSTQYF
TRBV9,-,TRBJ1-6,TRBD1,TGTGCCAGCAGCGTAGCTCAGGGGGATAATTCACCCCTCCACTTT,CASSVAQGDNSPLHF
TRBV6-5,-,TRBJ2-7,TRBD2,TGTGCCAGCACGCGGGAGGCCTTCTACGAGCAGTACTTC,CASTREAFYEQYF
TRBV5-1,-,TRBJ1-1,-,TGCGCCAGCAGCTTAGGACCGGACACTGAAGCTTTCTTT,CASSLGPDTEAFF
TRBV7-2,-,TRBJ2-5,-,TGTGCCAGCAGCTTAAACAGGGAGTCGGAGACCCAGTACTTC,CASSLNRESETQYF
TRBV6-2/TRBV6-3,-,TRBJ1-5,-,TGTGCCAGCAGTTTAGGCGCCAATCAGCCCCAGCATTTT,CASSLGANQPQHF
TRBV5-1,-,TRBJ1-2,-,TGCGCCAGCAGCTTGGACGCAGCGAAGTCTGGCTACACCTTC,CASSLDAAKSGYTF
TRBV29-1,-,TRBJ2-7,-,TGCAGGCCCCTAGGTGGGCAGCCCTACGAGCAGTACTTC,CRPLGGQPYEQYF
TRBV10-2,-,TRBJ1-2,-,TGCGCCAGCAGTGACCGCGGGACGAATAACTATGGCTACACCTTC,CASSDRGTNNYGYTF
TRBV7-2,-,TRBJ1-3,-,TGTGCCAGCAGCTTAGTGGTAGGGTCCGGAAACACCATATATTTT,CASSLVVGSGNTIYF
TRBV29-1,-,TRBJ1-2,-,TGCAGCGTTGTCGAACAGATTAACTATGGCTACACCTTC,CSVVEQINYGYTF
TRBV12-3/TRBV12-4,-,TRBJ2-3,-,TGTGCCAGCAGTCACGGGAATACGCAGTATTTT,CASSHGNTQYF
TRBV2,-,TRBJ1-2,TRBD1,TGTGCCAACAGTGGGACAGGGGTTAACTATGGCTACACCTTC,CANSGTGVNYGYTF
TRBV7-2,-,TRBJ2-3,-,TGTGCCAGCAGCTTAGGGGTAGCGTCAGATACGCAGTATTTT,CASSLGVASDTQYF
TRBV2,-,TRBJ1-1,TRBD1,TGTGCCAGCAGTGACGACAGGGGGAGGAACACTGAAGCTTTCTTT,CASSDDRGRNTEAFF